Listed here are 20 T cell receptor beta chains from one sample, sequenced in a study of blood T cells in healthy people across ages. Next came a second PCR, run for about 7 to 12 cycles, which used a sample-barcoded 5' primer along with a J-beta primer mix. TCRdb independently ran MiXCR on the 5' RACE reads; one entry per CDR3 protein. The sample shows 950,000 to 1,200,000 distinct CDR3 sequences, 35% to 40% of them seen only once. Sequences were obtained from blood. Receptor source: a man younger than 35 in good health.

This clonotype turned up a few times. V and J are TRBV10-3 and TRBJ1-5; 9 bases align to TRBD1. The germline V gene encodes CDR1 ENHRY and CDR2 SYGVKD. The CDR3 extends over 16 amino acids. The trim removed 0 bases at V and 7 bases at J, leaving 7 bases unmatched. CDR3 loop: CAISESMGTGRQPQHF. In DNA, the CDR3 is TGTGCCATCAGTGAGTCTATGGGGACAGGGCGACAGCCCCAGCATTTT.

The genes are TRBV4-1 and TRBJ1-1; a weak D match, TRBD1 (6 bases). Germline V gene sequence: CDR1 MGHRA, CDR2 YSYEKL. The CDR3 extends over 16 amino acids. V lost 4 bases to trimming and J lost 4 bases, with 19 bases between them. CDR3: CASSPHGGQRGTEAFF. The CDR3 DNA sequence: TGCGCCAGCAGCCCTCATGGGGGGCAGAGGGGCACTGAAGCTTTCTTT.

The chain employs TRBV20-1 and TRBJ1-1, with TRBD1 as a possible D gene (5 bases). The V gene's germline CDR1 is DFQATT and CDR2 SNEGSKA (reference sequence). The length of the CDR3 is 14 residues. V lost 1 base, J lost 0 bases, and 9 bases lay in between. The CDR3 spells CSARGTLLNTEAFF. Here the CDR3 DNA reads TGCAGTGCTAGAGGGACATTGCTGAACACTGAAGCTTTCTTT.

This chain links TRBV7-2 with TRBJ2-3; D remains ambiguous. The germline V gene encodes CDR1 SGHTA and CDR2 FQGNSA. Trimming shortened V by 2 bases and J by 2 bases, and 20 bases separated the two germline ends. The CDR3 totals 18 residues. DNA of the CDR3: TGTGCCAGCAGCTTACGATGGGGAACAGAAACTTACACAGATACGCAGTATTTT. Its translation is CASSLRWGTETYTDTQYF. The full variable domain, its missing parts supplied by reference TRBV7-2 and TRBJ2-3, is GAGVSQSPSNKVTEKGKDVELRCDPISGHTALYWYRQSLGQGLEFLIYFQGNSAPDKSGLPSDRFSAERTGGSVSTLTIQRTQQEDSAVYLCASSLRWGTETYTDTQYFGPGTRLTVL.

The chain recombines TRBV20-1 with TRBJ1-2; D uncertain. The CDR3 spans 14 residues. Germline V gene sequence: CDR1 DFQATT, CDR2 SNEGSKA (reference sequence). The germline V and J ends were trimmed by 6 bases and 0 bases, with 14 bases remaining between them. The CDR3 sequence: CSAHDTKTNYGYTF. The CDR3 DNA follows: TGCAGTGCCCATGACACCAAAACTAACTATGGCTACACCTTC.

This clonotype was counted only a few times. The genes are TRBV5-1 and TRBJ1-1; D might be TRBD1 (6 bases). V was cut by 0 bases and J by 4 bases, with 13 bases left in between. The germline gives CDR1 SGHRS, CDR2 YFSETQ. The CDR3 covers 15 residues. The CDR3, as DNA: TGCGCCAGCAGCTTGGACGGCAGCAGGGGCACTGAAGCTTTCTTT. Its protein is CASSLDGSRGTEAFF. Full variable domain (outside the CDR3, taken from reference TRBV5-1 and TRBJ1-1): KAGVTQTPRYLIKTRGQQVTLSCSPISGHRSVSWYQQTPGQGLQFLFEYFSETQRNKGNFPGRFSGRQFSNSRSEMNVSTLELGDSALYLCASSLDGSRGTEAFFGQGTRLTVV.

The V and J genes are TRBV7-9 and TRBJ1-2; 7 nucleotides line up with TRBD1. This CDR3 has 15 amino acids. CDR1 and CDR2 (germline): SEHNR, FQNEAQ (reference sequence). Germline trimming cut 1 base from V and 6 bases from J; bases unmatched to any gene: 8. CDR3 DNA: TGTGCCAGCAGCTTAGTGGTTTTAGGGGGCGATGGCTACACCTTC. This translates into CASSLVVLGGDGYTF.

J is TRBJ2-1 and V is TRBV3-1; weak D call: TRBD2 (6 bases). From germline, CDR1 is LGHDT and CDR2 YNNKEL (reference sequence). Trimming removed 0 bases at V and 8 bases at J, with 8 bases between. The CDR3 has 13 residues. Here the CDR3 DNA reads TGTGCCAGCAGCCAAGATCGGAGGGATGAGCAGTTCTTC. Protein product: CASSQDRRDEQFF.

The CDR3 sequence: CASSLSFGDRFTEAFF. In nucleotides, the CDR3 is TGTGCCAGCAGTTTATCGTTCGGGGATCGGTTCACTGAAGCTTTCTTT. This chain joins TRBV27 and TRBJ1-1; D gene ambiguous. Trimming stripped 0 bases from V and 4 bases from J, with 15 bases between. The CDR3 length is 16 residues. Germline CDR1 MNHEY, CDR2 SMNVEV (reference sequence).

This clonotype was detected a few times. The rearrangement uses TRBV12-3 or TRBV12-4 and TRBJ1-1, with D tentatively TRBD1 (5 bases). The CDR3 runs to 11 residues. Trimming took 6 bases from V and 7 from J, leaving 9 bases between them. The CDR3: CASRDILEAFF. The CDR3 DNA sequence: TGTGCCAGCAGGGACATCCTTGAAGCTTTCTTT.

This clonotype was detected only a few times. The rearrangement links TRBV7-2 to TRBJ2-3; 8 bases are shared with TRBD1. Germline CDR1 is SGHTA and CDR2 is FQGNSA. Trimming at V came to 6 bases and at J to 2 bases, leaving 13 bases not matched to a gene. This CDR3 comprises 17 residues. CDR3 sequence reads: CASRIHPGQDNTDTQYF. As DNA, the CDR3 is TGTGCCAGCAGAATCCACCCGGGACAGGATAACACAGATACGCAGTATTTT.

The rearrangement links TRBV2 to TRBJ2-1, with TRBD2 matching 8 bases. V lost 9 bases to trimming and J lost 7 bases; unmatched junction nucleotides: 17. In germline, CDR1 is SNHLY, CDR2 FYNNEI. This CDR3 is 16 amino acids long. The CDR3 DNA reads as TGTGCCAGGCATCCTGGGCTTGGACTAGCCGAAAATGAGCAGTTCTTC. It encodes CARHPGLGLAENEQFF.

The genes are TRBV10-3 and TRBJ1-5; no definite D call. Germline CDR1 is ENHRY and CDR2 is SYGVKD. Trimming took off 0 bases at V and 1 base at J, with 10 bases between the two ends. The CDR3 sequence is 16 residues long. Written as DNA, the CDR3 is TGTGCCATCAGTGAGTCGACCCCCTGGAGCAATCAGCCCCAGCATTTT. It specifies CAISESTPWSNQPQHF.

This clonotype was seen a few times. The J gene is TRBJ2-3, the V gene TRBV5-1; D call uncertain. There are 14 residues in the CDR3. V was cut by 2 bases and J by 2 bases, with 9 bases left in between. Germline loops: CDR1 SGHRS, CDR2 YFSETQ. This CDR3 is CASSLNENTDTQYF. Written as DNA, the CDR3 is TGCGCCAGCAGCTTAAACGAGAACACAGATACGCAGTATTTT. Complete variable domain (other parts from reference TRBV5-1 and TRBJ2-3): KAGVTQTPRYLIKTRGQQVTLSCSPISGHRSVSWYQQTPGQGLQFLFEYFSETQRNKGNFPGRFSGRQFSNSRSEMNVSTLELGDSALYLCASSLNENTDTQYFGPGTRLTVL.

This clonotype has only a few counts. The rearrangement links TRBV29-1 to TRBJ2-5; the match to TRBD1 covers 8 bases. J gave up 7 bases and V 6 bases, and 13 bases lay outside the gene matches. CDR3 length: 14 residues. Germline-derived CDR1 and CDR2 are SQVTM and ANQGSEA. DNA of the CDR3: TGCAGCGTGGACAGGGCACCTGTTTCCGGGACCCAGTACTTC. Its protein product is CSVDRAPVSGTQYF.

As to this clonotype: A much larger clone lies one base from this, so it may be a read error. The chain uses TRBV4-3 and TRBJ2-3, with D maybe TRBD2 (5 bases). This CDR3 is 15 amino acids long. Between the trimmed V and J ends, which lost 0 bases and 5 bases, there was a span of 12 bases. Looked up from germline, CDR1 is LGHNA and CDR2 is YSLEER. The CDR3, as DNA: TGCGCCAGCAGCCAAGAGCCCCACGGGGTAGATACGCAGTATTTT. Protein sequence: CASSQEPHGVDTQYF.

The chain uses TRBV6-2 or TRBV6-3 and TRBJ1-6; D perhaps matches TRBD1 (6 bases). The CDR3 runs to 17 residues. Germline values: CDR1 MNHEY, CDR2 SVGEGT. V was trimmed by 5 bases and J by 9 bases, leaving 23 bases between them. Written as DNA, the CDR3 is TGTGCCAGCAGTCCATATAGAGACCGGACAGCACGTTCACCCCTCCACTTT. This sequence encodes CASSPYRDRTARSPLHF.

Only one count was recorded for this clonotype. J is TRBJ1-2 and V is TRBV10-3; D unclear. CDR3 length: 13 amino acids. With 3 bases removed from V and 5 bases from J, the gap between germline ends came to 10 bases. Germline assignment: CDR1 ENHRY and CDR2 SYGVKD. The CDR3 coding sequence is TGTGCCATCAGTGATGGAGTAGGGTATGGCTACACCTTC. Translation: CAISDGVGYGYTF.

The chain employs TRBV2 and TRBJ1-2, with D possibly matching TRBD1 (6 bases). The CDR3 consists of 16 residues. V lost 6 bases and J lost 2, with 19 bases in between. CDR1 is SNHLY, CDR2 FYNNEI, per germline. The CDR3 sequence: CASRSGGASSNYGYTF. The CDR3 DNA reads TGTGCCAGCAGGTCCGGGGGCGCTTCGTCCAACTATGGCTACACCTTC.

This chain joins TRBV7-8 and TRBJ1-6; maybe TRBD1 (6 bases). With 4 bases removed from V and 7 bases from J, the gap between germline ends came to 14 bases. Germline V gives CDR1 SGHVS, CDR2 FQNEAQ. CDR3 length: 15 residues. As DNA, the CDR3 is TGTGCCAGCAGCTGGGGGGGCAGGGAAAATTCACCCCTCCACTTT. Its translation is CASSWGGRENSPLHF. Supplemented by reference TRBV7-8 and TRBJ1-6, the full variable domain reads GAGVSQSPRYKVAKRGQDVALRCDPISGHVSLFWYQQALGQGPEFLTYFQNEAQLDKSGLPSDRFFAERPEGSVSTLKIQRTQQEDSAVYLCASSWGGRENSPLHFGNGTRLTVT.